This section outlines one T cell receptor beta chain sequence together with its context. As yet, its antigen is unknown. The data originate from a study of follicular helper T cells after annual influenza vaccination. Study outcomes and limitations: Day 7 ICOS+CD38+ clones were most often found later in ICOS-CD38- cTfh cells. Only about 9-21% of analyzed cells yielded productive TCRB sequences.

Per the germline V gene, CDR1 is MNHNS and CDR2 is SASEGT. CDR3 length: 13 amino acids. With 6 bases removed from V and 2 bases from J, the gap between germline ends came to 10 bases. Time point given: 2015-2016 season, pre-vaccination. Excluded were substance abuse, HIV/AIDS, active cancer, immunomodulatory drugs and active illness. Using immunoSEQ multiplex PCR, the repertoire was profiled, and TCRdb retains in-frame clones only, with some absent. This sample carries a few thousand clones, 75% to 85% of them seen once, and the ten largest clones take less than 4%. J is TRBJ1-1 and V is TRBV6-1, with a possible D match to TRBD1 (5 bases). The TCR sequence derives from an adult who received the influenza vaccine. Sequencing was performed on CXCR5+ CD38- circulating T follicular helper cells from blood, taken on the day of influenza vaccination. Subset indicated: circulating Tfh, non-naive CD4+CXCR5+PD-1+ (ICOS+CD38+ or ICOS-CD38-). The CDR3 spells CASRGPKNTEAFF. The CDR3 coding sequence is TGTGCCAGCAGGGGACCGAAAAACACTGAAGCTTTCTTT.